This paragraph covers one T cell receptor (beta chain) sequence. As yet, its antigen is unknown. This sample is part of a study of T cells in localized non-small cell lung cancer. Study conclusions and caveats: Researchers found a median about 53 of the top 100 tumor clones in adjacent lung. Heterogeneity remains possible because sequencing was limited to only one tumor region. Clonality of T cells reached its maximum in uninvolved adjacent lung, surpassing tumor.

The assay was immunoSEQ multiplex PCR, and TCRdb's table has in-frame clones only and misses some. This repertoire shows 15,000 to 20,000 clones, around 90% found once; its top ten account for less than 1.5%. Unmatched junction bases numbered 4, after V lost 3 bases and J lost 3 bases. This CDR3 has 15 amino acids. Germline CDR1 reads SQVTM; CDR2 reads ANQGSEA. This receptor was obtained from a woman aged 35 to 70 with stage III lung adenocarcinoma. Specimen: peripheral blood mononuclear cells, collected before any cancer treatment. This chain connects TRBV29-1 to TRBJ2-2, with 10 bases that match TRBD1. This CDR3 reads CSVEGQGRDTGELFF. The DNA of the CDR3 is TGCAGCGTTGAGGGACAGGGGAGGGACACCGGGGAGCTGTTTTTT.